This entry lists 17 T cell receptor beta chains sequenced from one sample in a study of shared clonotypes between healthy human individuals. TCRdb's table, derived via immunoSEQ multiplex PCR, lists solely in-frame clones and lacks some. Altogether about 960,000 clones are present, around 80% being singletons, with the ten largest covering 1.5%. Sequencing was done on a sample of memory CD4+ T cells sorted from blood. Subset: CD45RA-negative fraction. All receptors come from a man between 18 and 29 years old in good health.

This clone showed up just once. CDR3 sequence: CASRSGRMDEQYF. The CDR3 coding sequence is TGTGCCAGCCGATCAGGAAGAATGGACGAGCAGTACTTC. The chain has TRBV11-2 and TRBJ2-7; no clear D gene. The CDR3 loop spans 13 amino acids. Trimming took off 8 bases at V and 5 bases at J, with 16 bases between the two ends. Germline V gene sequence: CDR1 SGHAT, CDR2 FQNNGV.

The chain recombines TRBV7-6 with TRBJ2-1; either TRBD1 or TRBD2 may supply D (5 bases each). This CDR3 comprises 11 residues. The V gene lost 8 bases and the J gene lost 10 bases, with 12 bases spanning the gap. In germline, CDR1 is SGHVS, CDR2 FNYEAQ. CDR3 nucleotides: TGTGCCAGCGGTAACAGGAGGGAGCAGTTCTTC. Its translation: CASGNRREQFF.

The chain has TRBV5-1 and TRBJ1-4; perhaps TRBD1 as D (6 bases). Germline lookup yields CDR1 SGHRS and CDR2 YFSETQ. The CDR3 length is 14 residues. Trimming took off 4 bases at V and 5 bases at J, with 12 bases between the two ends. The CDR3 is CASSTGQQNEKLFF. As DNA, the CDR3 is TGCGCCAGCAGCACCGGACAGCAAAATGAAAAACTGTTTTTT.

This clone was picked up one time. The rearrangement uses TRBV11-2 and TRBJ2-7, with D possibly matching TRBD1 (7 bases). Trimming shortened V by 4 bases and J by 0 bases, and 16 bases separated the two germline ends. Per the germline V gene, CDR1 is SGHAT and CDR2 is FQNNGV. The CDR3 extends over 16 amino acids. Written as DNA, the CDR3 is TGTGCCAGCAGCTCAGCCGGAGGGGGCAGCTCCTACGAGCAGTACTTC. It codes for CASSSAGGGSSYEQYF. Supplemented by reference TRBV11-2 and TRBJ2-7, the full variable domain reads EAGVAQSPRYKIIEKRQSVAFWCNPISGHATLYWYQQILGQGPKLLIQFQNNGVVDDSQLPKDRFSAERLKGVDSTLKIQPAKLEDSAVYLCASSSAGGGSSYEQYFGPGTRLTVT.

This clone was seen a handful of times. The same CDR3 arises from other DNA sequences in this sample as well. Here the CDR3 reads CSVGTGGYNEQFF. Written as DNA, the CDR3 is TGCAGCGTCGGGACAGGGGGGTACAATGAGCAGTTCTTC. The genes are TRBV29-1 and TRBJ2-1; TRBD1 aligns across 11 bases. J gave up 4 bases and V 6 bases, and 2 bases lay outside the gene matches. Germline V lookup: CDR1 SQVTM, CDR2 ANQGSEA. This CDR3 has 13 amino acids.

This chain connects TRBV10-3 to TRBJ1-4, with 9 bases that match TRBD1. The J segment lost 7 bases and the V segment lost 2 bases, leaving 5 bases of the junction unmatched. Per the germline V gene, CDR1 is ENHRY and CDR2 is SYGVKD. The CDR3 length is 15 residues. The CDR3 here is CAISETQGAGEKLFF. CDR3 bases: TGTGCCATCAGTGAGACACAGGGGGCTGGTGAAAAACTGTTTTTT.

The chain has TRBV5-1 and TRBJ2-7; 8 positions agree with TRBD2. The CDR3 has 15 amino acids. Germline lookup yields CDR1 SGHRS and CDR2 YFSETQ. Trimming removed 3 bases from V and 0 bases from J; junction bases left unmatched: 5. The CDR3 region is CASSSGGTPSYEQYF. As DNA, the CDR3 is TGCGCCAGCAGCTCGGGGGGGACACCCTCCTACGAGCAGTACTTC.

This clone showed up many times. V gene TRBV30 combines with J gene TRBJ2-7; 9 bases fit TRBD2. Trimming took 1 base from V and 4 from J; bases not matched to a gene: 5. Germline CDR1 reads GTSNPN; CDR2 reads SVGIG (reference sequence). The CDR3 runs 14 residues. This CDR3 reads CAWSETSGLYEQYF. The CDR3 DNA follows: TGTGCCTGGAGTGAGACTAGCGGATTGTACGAGCAGTACTTC.

This chain uses TRBV5-6 with TRBJ1-4, with D possibly matching TRBD1 (6 bases). The V gene lost 4 bases and the J gene lost 5 bases, with 12 bases spanning the gap. The CDR3 runs 14 residues. Germline V gives CDR1 SGHDT, CDR2 YYEEEE. The CDR3 bases are TGTGCCAGCAGCCAAGGGGGAAAGAATGAAAAACTGTTTTTT. Translating gives CASSQGGKNEKLFF. Filled out from reference TRBV5-6 and TRBJ1-4, the complete variable domain reads DAGVTQSPTHLIKTRGQQVTLRCSPKSGHDTVSWYQQALGQGPQFIFQYYEEEERQRGNFPDRFSGHQFPNYSSELNVNALLLGDSALYLCASSQGGKNEKLFFGSGTQLSVL.

The chain uses TRBV28 and TRBJ2-7; possible D gene TRBD2, 7 bases. CDR3 size: 16 residues. Trimming cost V 6 bases and J 3 bases, with 21 bases left between them. CDR1 and CDR2 (germline): MDHEN, SYDVKM. The CDR3 DNA sequence: TGTGCCAGCAGCCCAGGAGGGGGGGGTGGAGGCTACGAGCAGTACTTC. It is translated as CASSPGGGGGGYEQYF.

The chain employs TRBV2 and TRBJ2-4, with TRBD2 identical over 12 bases. Germline V lookup: CDR1 SNHLY, CDR2 FYNNEI. Trimming cost V 1 base and J 10 bases; bases outside gene matches: 5. The CDR3 runs 15 residues. CDR3 nucleotides: TGTGCCAGCAGTGAAGGTTCCGGGACTAGCGGGATTCAGTACTTC. This encodes CASSEGSGTSGIQYF.

In its sample, this clone was seen a few times. V and J are TRBV6-1 and TRBJ2-3; TRBD1 matches 10 bases. The CDR3 spans 15 residues. J gave up 3 bases and V 6 bases, and 6 bases lay outside the gene matches. Germline CDR1 reads MNHNS; CDR2 reads SASEGT. The CDR3 DNA is TGTGCCAGCAGGCGACGGACAGGGGGAACAGATACGCAGTATTTT. Its translation: CASRRRTGGTDTQYF.

V and J are TRBV28 and TRBJ1-5; 12 positions match TRBD1. Losses at the gene ends were 4 bases for V and 4 bases for J; bases not matched to a gene: 8. CDR1 is MDHEN, CDR2 SYDVKM, per germline. This CDR3 is 17 amino acids long. The CDR3 coding sequence is TGTGCCAGCAGTTCCAAATGGGGACAGGGGGCGAATCAGCCCCAGCATTTT. This sequence encodes CASSSKWGQGANQPQHF.

This clone showed up just once. The V gene is TRBV10-3, the J gene TRBJ2-7; 8 bases match TRBD2. The V segment lost 1 base and the J segment 7 bases; nucleotides outside the gene matches: 6. The length of the CDR3 is 14 residues. From germline, CDR1 is ENHRY and CDR2 SYGVKD. In nucleotides, the CDR3 is TGTGCCATCAGTGAGTTTAGCGGGACTGGTGAGCAGTACTTC. It encodes CAISEFSGTGEQYF.

The rearrangement uses TRBV25-1 and TRBJ1-2; D is ambiguous. Germline V gene data show CDR1 as MGHDK and CDR2 as SYGVNS. The CDR3 loop spans 14 amino acids. V lost 5 bases, J lost 6 bases, and 16 bases lay in between. The CDR3 region has the DNA TGTGCCAGCAGTAGAAAAGGCTCGGGGAATGGCTACACCTTC. Amino acids: CASSRKGSGNGYTF.

J is TRBJ2-7 and V is TRBV5-4, with D unclear. Germline V CDR1 and CDR2: SGHNT, YYREEE (reference sequence). This CDR3 spans 15 amino acids. Trimming shortened V by 0 bases and J by 0 bases, and 10 bases separated the two germline ends. This CDR3 is CASSLEGTLSYEQYF. The CDR3 DNA reads as TGTGCCAGCAGCTTGGAAGGAACCCTCTCCTACGAGCAGTACTTC.

This clone appeared a few times. CDR3 region: CAWTLNTLNSPLHF. For the CDR3, the DNA is TGTGCCTGGACATTGAACACCCTAAATTCACCCCTCCACTTT. V is TRBV30 and J is TRBJ1-6; unclear D gene. V was clipped by 4 bases and J by 7 bases, with 14 bases between them. CDR1 is GTSNPN and CDR2 is SVGIG in the germline V gene (reference sequence). The CDR3 loop spans 14 amino acids.